A single sample is the source of the 26 T cell receptor beta chains below, sequenced in a study of identical twins. TCRdb reprocessed the 5' RACE reads via MiXCR and lists one record per CDR3 protein. The sample includes about 460,000 distinct CDR3 sequences, approximately 15% of them seen just once. These data were likewise used in another study, on yellow fever vaccine responses in identical twins.

Sequenced: CD4+ T cells sorted from blood. These receptors all stem from a woman aged 18-29 years in good health.

This clonotype was recorded many times. The V call is TRBV12-3 or TRBV12-4, the J call TRBJ1-2; D remains unclear. The V end lost 3 bases, the J end lost 4 bases, and 15 bases lay between the germline ends. The CDR3 runs 15 residues. The chain's CDR3 is CASSLDGPGLYGYTF. The CDR3 region has the DNA TGTGCCAGCAGTTTGGACGGGCCCGGACTCTATGGCTACACCTTC.

This rearrangement joins TRBV7-2 to TRBJ2-7, with 8 positions matching TRBD2. V trimming: 3 bases; J trimming: 9 bases; junction bases outside the gene matches: 13. Germline-derived CDR1 and CDR2 are SGHTA and FQGNSA. This CDR3 comprises 15 residues. This CDR3 reads CASSFDGTSSIAQYF. CDR3 sequence (DNA): TGTGCCAGCAGCTTCGATGGGACTAGTAGCATTGCGCAGTACTTC.

This clonotype was recorded only once. The chain employs TRBV20-1 and TRBJ2-7; TRBD2 matches 7 bases. V lost 0 bases to trimming and J lost 3 bases; unmatched junction nucleotides: 11. The CDR3 consists of 16 residues. Germline loops: CDR1 DFQATT, CDR2 SNEGSKA (reference sequence). CDR3 in amino acids: CSARDLRSGNFYEQYF. CDR3 DNA: TGCAGTGCTAGAGATTTGAGGAGCGGGAATTTCTACGAGCAGTACTTC.

This clonotype was counted ten times or more. This chain connects TRBV11-2 to TRBJ1-1; D remains ambiguous. The CDR3 is made up of 15 amino acids. V gave up 5 bases and J gave up 1 base, with 14 bases separating them. From germline, CDR1 is SGHAT and CDR2 FQNNGV. CDR3 in amino acids: CASSPSLTQNTEAFF. In DNA, the CDR3 is TGTGCCAGCAGCCCCAGCCTGACTCAGAACACTGAAGCTTTCTTT.

This clonotype was seen ten or more times. The genes are TRBV5-1 and TRBJ2-2, with 8 bases matching TRBD1. Germline trimming cut 4 bases from V and 9 bases from J; bases unmatched to any gene: 8. The CDR3 sequence is 14 residues long. CDR1 and CDR2 (germline): SGHRS, YFSETQ. The CDR3 loop is CASSIGQGGRELFF. CDR3 DNA sequence: TGCGCCAGCAGCATCGGACAGGGTGGCCGGGAGCTGTTTTTT.

The chain joins TRBV20-1 to TRBJ2-3, with 7 bases fitting TRBD2. The CDR3 has 15 residues. The V gene's germline CDR1 is DFQATT and CDR2 SNEGSKA (reference sequence). V was pared by 7 bases and J by 3 bases, with 13 bases of the junction left unmatched. The CDR3 loop is CSVPHRTRGTDTQYF. Written as DNA, the CDR3 is TGCAGTGTCCCCCACCGGACTAGGGGAACAGATACGCAGTATTTT.

This clonotype was seen only a few times. The gene calls are TRBV20-1 and TRBJ1-1; 7 positions agree with TRBD1. Trimming at V came to 5 bases and at J to 1 base, leaving 4 bases not matched to a gene. Germline V gene data show CDR1 as DFQATT and CDR2 as SNEGSKA (reference sequence). CDR3 length equals 13 residues. CDR3 sequence (DNA): TGCAGTGCTCAGGACAGGTCGAACACTGAAGCTTTCTTT. Amino acid sequence: CSAQDRSNTEAFF.

A note on this clonotype: The germline gene is not matched at one end of the junction; a read error may be the cause. The gene calls are TRBV2 and TRBJ2-1, with 9 bases matching TRBD1. The germline CDR1 and CDR2 sequences are SNHLY and FYNNEI. CDR3 length: 19 residues. This CDR3 reads CACSLLDRGSRVNDNEQFF. The DNA for the CDR3 is TGTGCCTGCAGTTTGCTAGACAGGGGGAGCCGGGTAAACGACAATGAGCAGTTCTTC.

V is TRBV29-1 and J is TRBJ2-7; D is perhaps TRBD1 (5 bases). Trimming took 6 bases from V and 3 from J, leaving 12 bases between them. The CDR3 spans 12 residues. The germline gives CDR1 SQVTM, CDR2 ANQGSEA. The CDR3 bases are TGCAGCGTCTCGACAGTGAGCTACGAGCAGTACTTC. It translates to CSVSTVSYEQYF.

The rearrangement links TRBV6-1 to TRBJ1-1; D may be TRBD1 (5 bases). The germline V and J ends were trimmed by 5 bases and 1 base, with 11 bases remaining between them. Germline V gene sequence: CDR1 MNHNS, CDR2 SASEGT. The CDR3 sequence is 14 residues long. The CDR3 spells CASSIEGANTEAFF. The CDR3 DNA reads TGTGCCAGCAGTATAGAAGGGGCGAACACTGAAGCTTTCTTT.

The table lists this clonotype with many counts. The chain joins TRBV4-2 to TRBJ2-1; D may be TRBD2 (6 bases). V gave up 1 base and J gave up 5 bases, with 15 bases separating them. Germline-derived CDR1 and CDR2 are LGHNA and YNFKEQ. This CDR3 spans 16 amino acids. The CDR3, as DNA: TGTGCCAGCAGCCAAGTACTAGCCTGGTCGGACAATGAGCAGTTCTTC. It codes for CASSQVLAWSDNEQFF.

The chain employs TRBV7-2 and TRBJ2-7; 9 nucleotides match TRBD1. The CDR3 spans 14 residues. The germline V gene has CDR1 SGHTA and CDR2 FQGNSA. V was clipped by 5 bases and J by 3 bases; unmatched bases: 5. In DNA, the CDR3 is TGTGCCAGCAGCCTACAGGGGGCTCTCTACGAGCAGTACTTC. Translated, it gives CASSLQGALYEQYF.

The rearrangement joins TRBV6-1 to TRBJ2-2; no reliable D call. In germline, CDR1 is MNHNS, CDR2 SASEGT. With 6 bases removed from V and 4 bases from J, the gap between germline ends came to 15 bases. There are 15 residues in the CDR3. The CDR3 DNA reads as TGTGCCAGCAGGTCGGCCCCCACAGTCACCGGGGAGCTGTTTTTT. This sequence encodes CASRSAPTVTGELFF.

Many counts were recorded for this clonotype. The V and J genes are TRBV29-1 and TRBJ2-3; no firm D call. Trimming removed 4 bases at V and 7 bases at J, with 6 bases between. This CDR3 region has 10 residues. In germline, CDR1 is SQVTM, CDR2 ANQGSEA. This chain's CDR3 is CSVGENTQYF. The CDR3 DNA follows: TGCAGCGTTGGCGAAAATACGCAGTATTTT.

This clonotype was recorded a few times. The rearrangement uses TRBV2 and TRBJ2-4; D gene uncertain. The V gene lost 5 bases and the J gene lost 0 bases, with 5 bases spanning the gap. The CDR3 sequence is 13 residues long. Germline V gives CDR1 SNHLY, CDR2 FYNNEI. CDR3 in amino acids: CASSTLAKNIQYF. The CDR3 region has the DNA TGTGCCAGCAGTACATTAGCCAAAAACATTCAGTACTTC.

This clonotype was observed at least ten times. In DNA form, the CDR3 reads TGCGCCAGCAACCCTCTCGGCGGGAGCTCCTACAATGAGCAGTTCTTC. It codes for CASNPLGGSSYNEQFF. The chain joins TRBV4-3 to TRBJ2-1, with 7 nucleotides matching TRBD2. V shed 7 bases and J 0 bases; nucleotides not matched to a gene: 9. Germline lookup yields CDR1 LGHNA and CDR2 YSLEER. The CDR3 runs 16 residues.

The chain carries TRBV20-1 and TRBJ2-7, with TRBD2 matching over 12 bases. The germline gives CDR1 DFQATT, CDR2 SNEGSKA (reference sequence). This CDR3 is 15 amino acids long. With V trimmed by 4 bases and J by 5 bases, 9 bases remained unmatched. The DNA of the CDR3 is TGCAGTGCTACCTCACTAGCGGGAGGACCCGACGAGCAGTACTTC. Residues: CSATSLAGGPDEQYF.

The table lists this clonotype with many counts. The V and J genes are TRBV7-9 and TRBJ2-3; D possibly matches TRBD1 or TRBD2 (5 bases each). Looked up from germline, CDR1 is SEHNR and CDR2 is FQNEAQ (reference sequence). The ends were cut back, 0 bases at V and 5 bases at J, with 12 bases in the middle. CDR3 length: 15 residues. CDR3 coding DNA: TGTGCCAGCAGCTTAGCCCTGGGGACGAGAGATACGCAGTATTTT. Translation gives CASSLALGTRDTQYF.

The chain combines TRBV4-2 with TRBJ1-5; 7 bases are shared with TRBD1. Germline values: CDR1 LGHNA, CDR2 YNFKEQ. Trimming at V came to 0 bases and at J to 4 bases, leaving 3 bases not matched to a gene. The CDR3 spans 15 residues. The CDR3: CASSQDLQGNQPQHF. CDR3 coding DNA: TGTGCCAGCAGCCAAGATCTACAGGGGAATCAGCCCCAGCATTTT.

This clonotype was observed many times. The chain carries TRBV5-5 and TRBJ1-3, with unresolved D. V lost 2 bases to trimming and J lost 6 bases, with 9 bases between them. This CDR3 contains 13 residues. The germline gives CDR1 SGHKS, CDR2 YYEKEE (reference sequence). The CDR3 DNA reads as TGTGCCAGCAGCTTCGCCGGGTTAAACACCATATATTTT. Translated: CASSFAGLNTIYF.

The chain uses TRBV4-1 and TRBJ2-1; D may be TRBD2 (6 bases). CDR1 is MGHRA, CDR2 YSYEKL, per germline. V gave up 1 base and J gave up 6 bases, with 16 bases separating them. This CDR3 comprises 16 residues. The CDR3 DNA reads as TGCGCCAGCAGCCAAGGTCGGGACTTAGTAATCAATGAGCAGTTCTTC. Translating gives CASSQGRDLVINEQFF.

This rearrangement joins TRBV7-3 to TRBJ2-3; TRBD1 agrees at 9 bases. CDR1 SGHTA and CDR2 FQGTGA come from the germline V gene. The CDR3 runs to 16 residues. After removal of 5 bases from V and 3 bases from J, the junction contained 9 bases not matched to a gene. As DNA, the CDR3 is TGTGCCAGCAGCCTCTCCTCCGGGACAGGGACAGATACGCAGTATTTT. It translates to CASSLSSGTGTDTQYF. Based on the CDR3 plus reference TRBV7-3 and TRBJ2-3, the full variable domain is GAGVSQTPSNKVTEKGKYVELRCDPISGHTALYWYRQSLGQGPEFLIYFQGTGAADDSGLPNDRFFAVRPEGSVSTLKIQRTERGDSAVYLCASSLSSGTGTDTQYFGPGTRLTVL.

The chain employs TRBV11-2 and TRBJ2-1; 7 positions agree with TRBD1. There are 15 residues in the CDR3. Per germline, CDR1 SGHAT and CDR2 FQNNGV. V lost 5 bases to trimming and J lost 2 bases; unmatched junction nucleotides: 6. DNA of the CDR3: TGTGCCAGCAGCCCCGGGGACAGAACCTACAATGAGCAGTTCTTC. Translated: CASSPGDRTYNEQFF.

This rearrangement joins TRBV2 to TRBJ2-2, with D possibly being TRBD2 (6 bases). Germline CDR1 is SNHLY and CDR2 is FYNNEI. CDR3 length equals 12 residues. The ends were cut back, 8 bases at V and 3 bases at J, with 7 bases in the middle. DNA of the CDR3: TGTGCCAGCCGGGGGTACACCGGGGAGCTGTTTTTT. Protein: CASRGYTGELFF.

In its sample, this clonotype was seen a few times. The chain's CDR3 is CATSDASGSHTQYF. The CDR3 coding sequence is TGTGCCACCAGTGATGCTAGCGGGAGCCATACGCAGTATTTT. The chain carries TRBV24-1 and TRBJ2-3; 10 bases are shared with TRBD2. Germline V gene lookup returns CDR1 KGHDR and CDR2 SFDVKD. The CDR3 is 14 amino acids. V lost 3 bases, J lost 7 bases, and 3 bases stayed unmatched.

The J gene is TRBJ2-6, the V gene TRBV5-1, with D hard to call. Trimming pared 1 base from V and 1 base from J, leaving 6 bases between. The germline V gene encodes CDR1 SGHRS and CDR2 YFSETQ. The CDR3 covers 15 residues. The CDR3 is CASSLIPSGANVLTF. Here the CDR3 DNA reads TGCGCCAGCAGCTTGATCCCTTCTGGGGCCAACGTCCTGACTTTC.